This record concerns one T cell receptor (beta chain) sequence. The antigen is undetermined. The data were obtained in a study of cytomegalovirus exposure and HLA in healthy donors. PCR primers comprised 60 Vbeta and 13 Jbeta primers. Original data processing: An analysis that came later counted 60 million to 80 million unique TCR beta chains, approximately 10 million shared. Only in-frame clones appear in the TCRdb table, and some are missing; sequencing was by immunoSEQ multiplex PCR. Clone size and V and J calls were adopted from that table, with D and trimming inferred from the DNA. The sample holds about 100,000 clones, approximately 70% seen once. Germline CDR1 and CDR2: MGHRA and YSYEKL. The length of the CDR3 is 14 residues. Overall study results and limits: The authors confirmed in vitro that three CMV-associated chains were specific for CMV antigens. A later analysis showed that HLA-associated TCR beta chains had undergone more clonal expansion than equally common others. In a later analysis, CMV-associated beta chains were mostly HLA-associated, it appeared.

The sample taken for sequencing was PBMCs. V and J are TRBV4-1 and TRBJ2-5; D remains unclear. The J call may be mistaken, given a closer DNA end match to TRBJ2-7. This sequence was found in a woman under 30 in good health and CMV-seropositive. CDR3 residues: CASSQEGGDYEQYF. The CDR3 DNA reads as TGCGCCAGCAGCCAAGAAGGCGGTGACTACGAGCAGTACTTC.